This T cell receptor beta chain was recovered during a study of shared clonotypes between healthy human individuals. Only in-frame clones appear in the TCRdb table, and some are missing; sequencing was by immunoSEQ multiplex PCR. Of 1.4 million or so clones in the sample, less than 99% were seen once. V lost 5 bases and J lost 9; bases outside the gene matches: 9. In germline, CDR1 is MNHEY, CDR2 SVGAGI. The CDR3 totals 15 residues. Sequenced sample: naive CD4+ T cells sorted from blood. Subset given: CD45RA+ positively selected. This receptor was obtained from a man aged 25 to 40 in good health. The chain couples TRBV6-5 to TRBJ1-5; 11 positions match TRBD1. In nucleotides, the CDR3 is TGTGCCAGCAGTCCCGGGACAGGGGGTTGGGGGCCCCAGCATTTT. The encoded protein is CASSPGTGGWGPQHF.